This T cell receptor beta chain stems from a study of OX40 agonist ivuxolimab in advanced cancers. Study in general: Three patients got partial responses; one had hepatocellular carcinoma and two had cutaneous melanoma.

The CDR3 sequence is 13 residues long. Per the germline V gene, CDR1 is WSHSY and CDR2 is SAAADI. Germline trimming cut 7 bases from V and 9 bases from J; bases unmatched to any gene: 9. Sequenced by immunoSEQ multiplex PCR; TCRdb stores in-frame clones only, minus some. Here the sample spans 70,000 to 85,000 clones, around 86% being singletons. As regards this clone: Its antigen is unidentified.

Study results and limitations: Researchers did not establish what antigens the expanded peripheral T cells target. The study found that CD8+ T cells averaged more expanded clones than CD4+.

Autoimmune disease history or systemic immunosuppression disqualified patients. This sequence joins TRBV10-2 and TRBJ2-1; 7 bases agree with TRBD1. The sequence came from an adult with an advanced solid tumor such as melanoma, head and neck, liver or kidney cancer. The sample here was CD4+ or CD8+ T cells sorted from blood, taken in a trial of the OX40 agonist ivuxolimab. CDR3 DNA: TGCGCCAGCATGGTTACCGCAGGGGGTGAGCAGTTCTTC. Protein sequence: CASMVTAGGEQFF.